This is a list of T cell receptor beta chains from one sample in a study of shared clonotypes between healthy human individuals. The table came from immunoSEQ multiplex PCR; TCRdb's copy has only in-frame clones and leaves some out. The table shows about 800,000 clones, with just over 95% occurring only once. Material for sequencing was naive CD8+ T cells sorted from blood. All receptors derive from a man aged 25-45 years in good health. The CDR3 runs from the conserved cysteine through the conserved F or W. D genes are given only for firm matches.

TRBV9	TRBJ2-3	TRBD2	CASSVGVSGGTDTQYF
TRBV6-6	TRBJ2-3	NA	CACRSFRGGDTQYF
TRBV15	TRBJ2-7	TRBD1	CATSRGGTGGSYEQYF
TRBV7-9	TRBJ2-1	NA	CASSGGERGRRNEQFF
TRBV7-9	TRBJ2-5	TRBD2	CASRPGTSAIQETQYF
TRBV7-9	TRBJ2-1	TRBD2	CASSPRLAGSSYNEQFF
TRBV7-6	TRBJ2-1	TRBD1	CASSVNRGSSYNEQFF
TRBV7-9	TRBJ1-5	TRBD1	CASSLGFGRDSSNQPQHF
TRBV5-4	TRBJ2-7	NA	CASSLRFTHEQYF
TRBV25-1	TRBJ2-7	TRBD1	CASSPGTAVYEQYF
TRBV7-8	TRBJ2-2	TRBD2	CASRTPGTSGSTGELFF
TRBV18	TRBJ1-2	NA	CASSRGPGELIYGYTF
TRBV6-5	TRBJ1-4	NA	CASWGNEKLFF
TRBV7-9	TRBJ2-5	NA	CASSLQLETQYF
TRBV18	TRBJ1-4	TRBD1	CASSGGGGSEKLFF
TRBV15	TRBJ2-3	NA	CATSRTSADTQYF
TRBV27	TRBJ2-7	TRBD1	CASSPPTGPTYEQYF
TRBV13	TRBJ2-3	TRBD2	CASRNSGNTDTQYF
TRBV7-6	TRBJ2-7	TRBD1	CASVPGQSSYEQYF
TRBV28	TRBJ2-1	TRBD2	CASSLPLAGVTYNEQFF
TRBV27	TRBJ2-1	NA	CASSLGRGYNEQFF
TRBV6-6	TRBJ2-1	NA	CASSYTSTDYNEQFF
TRBV7-9	TRBJ2-7	TRBD2	CASSWTSGSHEQYF
TRBV10-3	TRBJ2-1	NA	CAIGGFGDEQFF
TRBV25-1	TRBJ1-2	NA	CASSDPTGRGYTF
TRBV29-1	TRBJ2-7	NA	CSVGVLRGHYEQYF
TRBV11-2	TRBJ1-2	NA	CASSGQNYGYTF
TRBV7-6	TRBJ2-2	NA	CASSSWDTSNTGELFF
TRBV11-2	TRBJ2-7	NA	CATQMLDEQYF
TRBV19	TRBJ2-7	TRBD2	CASSIRREKGEQYF
TRBV6-1	TRBJ1-3	NA	CASSEGVGFSGNTIYF
TRBV7-6	TRBJ2-1	NA	CASSLGGLYNEQFF
TRBV5-1	TRBJ1-1	NA	CASSLARENTEAFF
TRBV30	TRBJ2-7	TRBD2	CAWNDPRPLAGVRYEQYF
TRBV7-9	TRBJ2-7	NA	CASSHPTAGANYEQYF
TRBV27	TRBJ1-5	NA	CAVGGRGLQPQHF
TRBV5-4	TRBJ1-1	NA	CASSLSSSEAFF
TRBV7-9	TRBJ1-3	TRBD1	CASSYIPGDRENTIYF
TRBV2	TRBJ1-5	TRBD1	CASGWSGGQRNSNQPQHF
TRBV15	TRBJ2-1	NA	CATSGDNYNEQFF
TRBV6-1	TRBJ2-7	NA	CASGSGPLTYEQYF
TRBV27	TRBJ1-1	TRBD1	CASRAGGRNTEAFF
TRBV28	TRBJ2-7	NA	CASSLRSSYEQYF
TRBV7-6	TRBJ2-7	TRBD2	CASSSGLAGGPDEQYF
TRBV25-1	TRBJ1-1	NA	CASKGGGAEAFF
TRBV11-2	TRBJ1-2	TRBD1	CASSPRDGTVIYGYTF
TRBV7-2	TRBJ2-1	NA	CASRETGNEQFF
TRBV29-1	TRBJ2-7	TRBD2	CSVLTSGNYEQYF
TRBV11-3	TRBJ2-1	TRBD2	CASSSRTSPEQFF
TRBV18	TRBJ2-3	NA	CASATTSTDTQYF
TRBV29-1	TRBJ2-6	TRBD1	CSTGDRGHSGANVLTF
TRBV11-2	TRBJ2-3	NA	CASSLIAGPNADTQYF
TRBV5-4	TRBJ2-3	NA	CATGATDTQYF